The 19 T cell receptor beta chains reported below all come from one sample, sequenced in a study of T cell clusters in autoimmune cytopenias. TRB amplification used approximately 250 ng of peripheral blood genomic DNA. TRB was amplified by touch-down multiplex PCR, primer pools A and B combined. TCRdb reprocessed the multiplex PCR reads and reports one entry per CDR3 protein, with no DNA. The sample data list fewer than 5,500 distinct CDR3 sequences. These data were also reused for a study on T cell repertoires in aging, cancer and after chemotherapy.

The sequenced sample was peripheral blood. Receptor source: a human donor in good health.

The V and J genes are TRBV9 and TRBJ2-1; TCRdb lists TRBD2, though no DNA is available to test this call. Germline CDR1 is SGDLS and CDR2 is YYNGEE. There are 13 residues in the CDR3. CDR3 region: CASNKREGNEQFF.

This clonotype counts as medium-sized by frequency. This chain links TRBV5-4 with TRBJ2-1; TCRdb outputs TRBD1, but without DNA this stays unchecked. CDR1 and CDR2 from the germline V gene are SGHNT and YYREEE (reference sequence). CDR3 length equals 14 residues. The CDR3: CASSAGTAYNEQFF.

The CDR3 sequence: CASSRGGTAPYEQYF. This chain joins TRBV5-6 and TRBJ2-7; TCRdb reports TRBD2, a call that lacks DNA to check it against. Germline lookup yields CDR1 SGHDT and CDR2 YYEEEE. This CDR3 is 15 amino acids long.

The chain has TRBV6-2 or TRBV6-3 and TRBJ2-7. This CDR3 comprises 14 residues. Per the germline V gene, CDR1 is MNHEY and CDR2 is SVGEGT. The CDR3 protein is CASSYGGRAYEQYF.

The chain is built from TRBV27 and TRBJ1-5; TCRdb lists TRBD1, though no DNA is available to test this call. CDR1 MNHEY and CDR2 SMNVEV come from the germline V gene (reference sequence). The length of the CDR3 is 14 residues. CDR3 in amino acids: CASSLQGAGRPQHF.

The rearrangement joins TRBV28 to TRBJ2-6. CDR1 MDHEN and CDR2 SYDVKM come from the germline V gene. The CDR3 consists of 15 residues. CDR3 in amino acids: CASSLIGSGANVLTF.

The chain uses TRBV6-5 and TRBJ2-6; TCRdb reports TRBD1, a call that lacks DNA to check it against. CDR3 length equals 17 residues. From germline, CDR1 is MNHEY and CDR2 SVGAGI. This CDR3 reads CASSYAGGPAGANVLTF.

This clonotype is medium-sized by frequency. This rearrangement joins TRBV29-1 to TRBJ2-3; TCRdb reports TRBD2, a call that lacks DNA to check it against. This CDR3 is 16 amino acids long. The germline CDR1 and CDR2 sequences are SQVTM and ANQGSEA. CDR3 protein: CSVEEDPAGGPDTQYF.

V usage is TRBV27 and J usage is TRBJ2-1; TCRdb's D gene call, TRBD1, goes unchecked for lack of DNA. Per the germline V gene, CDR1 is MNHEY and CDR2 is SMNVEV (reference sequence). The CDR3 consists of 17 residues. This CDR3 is CASIERHRGRAYNEQFF.

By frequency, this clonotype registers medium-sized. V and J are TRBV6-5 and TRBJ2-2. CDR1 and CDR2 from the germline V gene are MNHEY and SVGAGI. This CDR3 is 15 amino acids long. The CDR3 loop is CASSPQSLIAGELFF.

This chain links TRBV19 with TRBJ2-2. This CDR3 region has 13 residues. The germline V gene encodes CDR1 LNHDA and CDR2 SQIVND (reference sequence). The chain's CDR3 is CASSPKRTGELFF.

CDR3 region: CAISEMVGELFF. V and J are TRBV10-3 and TRBJ2-2. Germline CDR1 is ENHRY and CDR2 is SYGVKD. The CDR3 length is 12 residues.

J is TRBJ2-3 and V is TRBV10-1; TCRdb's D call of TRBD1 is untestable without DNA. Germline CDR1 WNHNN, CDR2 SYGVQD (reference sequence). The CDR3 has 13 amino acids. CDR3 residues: CASSEGSQATQYF.

The CDR3 region is CAWTPMGIKLGGANVLTF. The chain employs TRBV30 and TRBJ2-6; the TCRdb D gene call, TRBD2, has no DNA to confirm it. The CDR3 is 18 residues long. Germline lookup yields CDR1 GTSNPN and CDR2 SVGIG (reference sequence).

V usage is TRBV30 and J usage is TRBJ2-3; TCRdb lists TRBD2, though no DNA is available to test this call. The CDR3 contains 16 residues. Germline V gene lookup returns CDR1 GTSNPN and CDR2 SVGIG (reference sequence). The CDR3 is CAWSRGSGRITDTQYF.

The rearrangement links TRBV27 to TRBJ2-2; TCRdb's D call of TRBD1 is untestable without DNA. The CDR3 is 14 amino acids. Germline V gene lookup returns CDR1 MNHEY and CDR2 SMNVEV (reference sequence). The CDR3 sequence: CASSLERGTGELFF.

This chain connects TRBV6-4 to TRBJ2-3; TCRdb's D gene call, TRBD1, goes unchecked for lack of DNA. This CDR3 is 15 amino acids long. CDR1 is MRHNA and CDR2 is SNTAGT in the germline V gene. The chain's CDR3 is CASSPGVGGADTQYF.

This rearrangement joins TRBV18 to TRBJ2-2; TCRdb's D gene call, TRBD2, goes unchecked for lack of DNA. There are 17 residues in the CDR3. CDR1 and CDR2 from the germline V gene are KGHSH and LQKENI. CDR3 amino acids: CASSPPLTSYGTGELFF.

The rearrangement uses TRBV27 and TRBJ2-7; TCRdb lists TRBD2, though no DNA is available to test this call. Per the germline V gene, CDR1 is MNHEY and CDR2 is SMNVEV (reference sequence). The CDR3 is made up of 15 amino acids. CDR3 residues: CASSPRLAGPYEQYF.